This T cell receptor beta chain was captured by sequencing in a study of OX40 agonist ivuxolimab in advanced cancers. This CDR3 has 17 amino acids. With V trimmed by 1 base and J by 8 bases, 12 bases remained unmatched. The germline V gene encodes CDR1 LGHNT and CDR2 FRNRAP. Sequencing was performed with immunoSEQ multiplex PCR; in TCRdb, only in-frame clones are kept and a portion is missing. The sample includes around 74,000 clones, about nine tenths of them seen just once. This specimen consisted of CD4+ or CD8+ T cells sorted from blood, obtained in a trial of the OX40 agonist ivuxolimab. This clonotype was obtained from an adult with an advanced solid tumor such as melanoma, head and neck, liver or kidney cancer. The chain uses TRBV12-5 and TRBJ1-3; 9 bases fit TRBD1. The CDR3 DNA is TGTGCTAGTGGTTTGGACGGGGACAGGGTAACGCCGGACACCATATATTTT. Protein sequence: CASGLDGDRVTPDTIYF.